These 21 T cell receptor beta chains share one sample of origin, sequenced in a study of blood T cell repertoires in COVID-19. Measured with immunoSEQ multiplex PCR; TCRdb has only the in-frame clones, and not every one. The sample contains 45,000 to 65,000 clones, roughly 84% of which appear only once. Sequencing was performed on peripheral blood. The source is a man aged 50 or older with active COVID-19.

The CDR3 region is CASSGTEVNEQYF. The CDR3 nucleotides read TGTGCCAGTAGCGGGACAGAAGTAAACGAGCAGTACTTC. This sequence joins TRBV19 and TRBJ2-7; 7 positions match TRBD1. This CDR3 region has 13 residues. V shed 6 bases, J shed 5 bases, and the junction held 7 bases outside the gene matches. The V gene's germline CDR1 is LNHDA and CDR2 SQIVND (reference sequence).

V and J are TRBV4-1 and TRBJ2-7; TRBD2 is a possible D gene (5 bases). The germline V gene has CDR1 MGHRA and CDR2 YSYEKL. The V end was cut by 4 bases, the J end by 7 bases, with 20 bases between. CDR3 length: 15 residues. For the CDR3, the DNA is TGCGCCAGCAGCCGGAGTCAACGGGAAACATGGGAGCAGTACTTC. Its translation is CASSRSQRETWEQYF.

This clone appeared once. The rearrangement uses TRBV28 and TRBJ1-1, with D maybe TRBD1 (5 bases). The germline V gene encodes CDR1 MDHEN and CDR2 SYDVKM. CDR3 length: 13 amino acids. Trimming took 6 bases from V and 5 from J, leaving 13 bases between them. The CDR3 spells CASRNPGSTEAFF. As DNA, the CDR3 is TGTGCCAGCAGGAACCCAGGGTCGACTGAAGCTTTCTTT. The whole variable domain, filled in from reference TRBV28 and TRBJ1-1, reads DVKVTQSSRYLVKRTGEKVFLECVQDMDHENMFWYRQDPGLGLRLIYFSYDVKMKEKGDIPEGYSVSREKKERFSLILESASTNQTSMYLCASRNPGSTEAFFGQGTRLTVV.

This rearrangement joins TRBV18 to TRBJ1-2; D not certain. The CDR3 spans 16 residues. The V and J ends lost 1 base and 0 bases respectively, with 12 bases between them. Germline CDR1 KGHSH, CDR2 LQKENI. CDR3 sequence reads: CASSPLRGLANYGYTF. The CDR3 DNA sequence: TGTGCCAGCTCACCACTGAGAGGGCTAGCTAACTATGGCTACACCTTC.

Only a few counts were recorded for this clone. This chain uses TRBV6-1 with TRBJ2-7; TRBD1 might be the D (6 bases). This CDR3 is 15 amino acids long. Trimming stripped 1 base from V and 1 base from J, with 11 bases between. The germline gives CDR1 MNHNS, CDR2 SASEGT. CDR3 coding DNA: TGTGCCAGCAGTGAAGTGACAGGACATTCCTACGAGCAGTACTTC. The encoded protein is CASSEVTGHSYEQYF.

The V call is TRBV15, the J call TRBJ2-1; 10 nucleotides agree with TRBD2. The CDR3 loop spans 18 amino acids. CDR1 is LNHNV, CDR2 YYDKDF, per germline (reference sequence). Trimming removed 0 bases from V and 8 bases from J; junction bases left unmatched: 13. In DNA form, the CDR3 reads TGTGCCACCAGCAGAGACCCCCGGGCAGCGGGAGGGGACGATGAGCAGTTCTTC. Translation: CATSRDPRAAGGDDEQFF.

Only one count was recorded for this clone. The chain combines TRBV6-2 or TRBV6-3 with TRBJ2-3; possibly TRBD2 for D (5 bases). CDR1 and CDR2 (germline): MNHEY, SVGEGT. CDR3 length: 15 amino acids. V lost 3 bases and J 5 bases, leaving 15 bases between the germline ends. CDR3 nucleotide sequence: TGTGCCAGCAGTTATGGGCAGAGGGCGAGAGATACGCAGTATTTT. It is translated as CASSYGQRARDTQYF.

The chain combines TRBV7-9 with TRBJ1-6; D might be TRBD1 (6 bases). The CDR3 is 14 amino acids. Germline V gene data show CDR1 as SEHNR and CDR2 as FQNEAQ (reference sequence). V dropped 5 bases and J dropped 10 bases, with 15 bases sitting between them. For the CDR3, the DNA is TGTGCCAGCAGCCCCGGGACACCCTTCTCACCCCTCCACTTT. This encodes CASSPGTPFSPLHF.

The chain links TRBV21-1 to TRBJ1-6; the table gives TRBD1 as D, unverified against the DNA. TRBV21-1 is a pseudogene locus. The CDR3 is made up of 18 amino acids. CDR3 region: CASSKDGGTGGGNSPLHF. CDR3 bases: TGTGCCAGCAGCAAGGACGGGGGGACAGGGGGAGGAAATTCACCCCTCCACTTT.

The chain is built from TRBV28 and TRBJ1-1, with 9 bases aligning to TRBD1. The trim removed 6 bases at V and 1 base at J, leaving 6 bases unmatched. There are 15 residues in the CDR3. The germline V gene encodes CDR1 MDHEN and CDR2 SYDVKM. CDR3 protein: CASSPTGQGNTEAFF. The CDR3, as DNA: TGTGCCAGCAGCCCAACGGGACAGGGGAACACTGAAGCTTTCTTT. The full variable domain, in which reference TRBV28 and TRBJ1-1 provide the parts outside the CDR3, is DVKVTQSSRYLVKRTGEKVFLECVQDMDHENMFWYRQDPGLGLRLIYFSYDVKMKEKGDIPEGYSVSREKKERFSLILESASTNQTSMYLCASSPTGQGNTEAFFGQGTRLTVV.

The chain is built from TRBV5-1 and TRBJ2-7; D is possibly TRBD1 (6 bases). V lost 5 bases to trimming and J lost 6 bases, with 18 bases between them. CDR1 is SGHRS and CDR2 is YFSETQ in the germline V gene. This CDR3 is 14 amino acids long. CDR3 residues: CASSRNRERGEQYF. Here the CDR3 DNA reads TGCGCCAGCAGTCGTAACAGGGAACGTGGCGAGCAGTACTTC.

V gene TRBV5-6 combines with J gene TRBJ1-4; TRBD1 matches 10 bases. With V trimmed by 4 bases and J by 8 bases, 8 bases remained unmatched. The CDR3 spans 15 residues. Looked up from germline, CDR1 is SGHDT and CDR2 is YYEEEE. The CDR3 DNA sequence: TGTGCCAGCAGCGCCATGACAGGGGGCGGCGAAAAACTGTTTTTT. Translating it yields CASSAMTGGGEKLFF.

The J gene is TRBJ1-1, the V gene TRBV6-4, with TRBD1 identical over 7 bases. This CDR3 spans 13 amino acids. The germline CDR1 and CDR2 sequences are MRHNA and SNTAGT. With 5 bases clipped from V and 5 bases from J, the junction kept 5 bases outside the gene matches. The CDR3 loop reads CASSLDRDTEAFF. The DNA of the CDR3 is TGTGCCAGCAGTCTCGACAGGGATACTGAAGCTTTCTTT.

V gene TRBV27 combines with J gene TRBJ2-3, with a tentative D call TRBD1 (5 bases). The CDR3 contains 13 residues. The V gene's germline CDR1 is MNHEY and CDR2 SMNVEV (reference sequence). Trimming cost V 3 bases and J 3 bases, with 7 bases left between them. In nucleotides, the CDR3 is TGTGCCAGCAGTTTCCAGGGAACAGATACGCAGTATTTT. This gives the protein CASSFQGTDTQYF.

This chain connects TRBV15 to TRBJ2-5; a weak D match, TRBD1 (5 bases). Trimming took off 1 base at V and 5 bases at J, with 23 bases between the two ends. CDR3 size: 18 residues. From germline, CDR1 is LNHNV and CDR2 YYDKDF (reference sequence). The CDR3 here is CATSRGFTGPDQRETQYF. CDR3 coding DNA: TGTGCCACCAGCAGAGGATTTACAGGCCCTGATCAGAGGGAGACCCAGTACTTC. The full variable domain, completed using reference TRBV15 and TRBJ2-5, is DAMVIQNPRYQVTQFGKPVTLSCSQTLNHNVMYWYQQKSSQAPKLLFHYYDKDFNNEADTPDNFQSRRPNTSFCFLDIRSPGLGDTAMYLCATSRGFTGPDQRETQYFGPGTRLLVL.

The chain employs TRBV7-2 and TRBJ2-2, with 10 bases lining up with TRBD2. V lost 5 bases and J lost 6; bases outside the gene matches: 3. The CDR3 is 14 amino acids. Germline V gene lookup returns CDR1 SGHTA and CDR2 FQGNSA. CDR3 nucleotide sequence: TGTGCCAGCAGCCTTAGCGGGAGGTCCGGGGAGCTGTTTTTT. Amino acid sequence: CASSLSGRSGELFF. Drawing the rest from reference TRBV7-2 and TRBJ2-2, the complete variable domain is GAGVSQSPSNKVTEKGKDVELRCDPISGHTALYWYRQSLGQGLEFLIYFQGNSAPDKSGLPSDRFSAERTGGSVSTLTIQRTQQEDSAVYLCASSLSGRSGELFFGEGSRLTVL.

Here the CDR3 DNA reads TGTGCCAGCAGCAAGGACAGTCTCAATGAGCAGTTCTTC. Translation: CASSKDSLNEQFF. The rearrangement links TRBV5-8 to TRBJ2-1, with D perhaps TRBD1 (6 bases). The CDR3 covers 13 residues. With 4 bases removed from V and 6 bases from J, the gap between germline ends came to 11 bases. CDR1 and CDR2 (germline): SGHTS, YDEGEE. Based on the CDR3 plus reference TRBV5-8 and TRBJ2-1, the full variable domain is EAGVTQSPTHLIKTRGQQATLRCSPISGHTSVYWYQQALGLGLQFLLWYDEGEERNRGNFPPRFSGRQFPNYSSELNVNALELEDSALYLCASSKDSLNEQFFGPGTRLTVL.

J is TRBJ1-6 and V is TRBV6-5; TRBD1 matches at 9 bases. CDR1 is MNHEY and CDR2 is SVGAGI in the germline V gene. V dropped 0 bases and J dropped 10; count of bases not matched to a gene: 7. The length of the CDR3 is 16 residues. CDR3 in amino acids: CASSYSARGTGSPLHF. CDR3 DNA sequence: TGTGCCAGCAGTTACTCGGCCAGGGGGACAGGGTCACCCCTCCACTTT.

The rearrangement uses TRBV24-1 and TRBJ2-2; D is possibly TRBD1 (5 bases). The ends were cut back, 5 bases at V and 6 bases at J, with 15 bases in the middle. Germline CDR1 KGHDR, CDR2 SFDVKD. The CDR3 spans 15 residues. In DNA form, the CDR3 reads TGTGCCACCAGTGTAAAAGCGCAGGGCTCCGGGGAGCTGTTTTTT. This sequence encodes CATSVKAQGSGELFF.

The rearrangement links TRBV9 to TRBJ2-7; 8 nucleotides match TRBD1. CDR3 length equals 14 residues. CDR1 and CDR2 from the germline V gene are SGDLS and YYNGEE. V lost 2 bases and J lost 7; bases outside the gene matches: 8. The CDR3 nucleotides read TGTGCCAGCAGCGTCACCCCCAGGGGGCAAGAGCAGTACTTC. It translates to CASSVTPRGQEQYF.

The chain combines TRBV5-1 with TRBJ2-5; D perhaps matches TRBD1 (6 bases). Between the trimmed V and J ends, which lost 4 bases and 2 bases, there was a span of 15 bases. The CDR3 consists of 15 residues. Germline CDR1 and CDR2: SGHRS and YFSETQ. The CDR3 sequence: CASSRTALGQETQYF. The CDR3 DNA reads TGCGCCAGCAGCAGGACAGCTCTGGGACAAGAGACCCAGTACTTC.